This T cell receptor beta chain stems from a study of cytomegalovirus exposure and HLA in healthy donors. Donors showed nominal health when sampled, although they likely had unrecorded immune exposures. Primers: 60 Vbeta forward and 13 Jbeta reverse. Data came from immunoSEQ multiplex PCR; TCRdb stores just in-frame clones and leaves some out. Seen here are some 90,000 clones, 60% to 80% observed once, and the top ten hold around 2.1%. Germline assignment: CDR1 SEHNR and CDR2 FQNEAQ (reference sequence). V shed 2 bases and J 4 bases; nucleotides not matched to a gene: 5. This CDR3 has 16 amino acids. This clone was counted between two and nine times.

The sample taken for sequencing was PBMCs. This chain links TRBV7-9 with TRBJ2-1; 10 nucleotides match TRBD2. This receptor was taken from a boy between 5 and 17 years old in good health and CMV-seronegative. Here the CDR3 DNA reads TGTGCCAGCAGCTTATTAGTAGCGGGGGGATACAATGAGCAGTTCTTC. It yields the protein CASSLLVAGGYNEQFF.